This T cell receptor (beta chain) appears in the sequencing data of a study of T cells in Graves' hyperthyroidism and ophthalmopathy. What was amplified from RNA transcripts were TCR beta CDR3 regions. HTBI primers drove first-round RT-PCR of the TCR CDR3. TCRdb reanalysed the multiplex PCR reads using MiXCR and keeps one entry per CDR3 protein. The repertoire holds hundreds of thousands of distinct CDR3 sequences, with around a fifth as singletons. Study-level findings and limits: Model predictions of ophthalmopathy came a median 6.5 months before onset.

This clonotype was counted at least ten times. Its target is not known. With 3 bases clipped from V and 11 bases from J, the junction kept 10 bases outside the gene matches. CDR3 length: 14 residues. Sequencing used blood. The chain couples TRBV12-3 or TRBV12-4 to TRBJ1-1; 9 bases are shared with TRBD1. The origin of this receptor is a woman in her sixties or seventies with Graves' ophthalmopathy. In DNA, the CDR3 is TGTGCCAGCAGTTTGGGACAGGGTAATTTTGGCGCTTTCTTT. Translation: CASSLGQGNFGAFF.